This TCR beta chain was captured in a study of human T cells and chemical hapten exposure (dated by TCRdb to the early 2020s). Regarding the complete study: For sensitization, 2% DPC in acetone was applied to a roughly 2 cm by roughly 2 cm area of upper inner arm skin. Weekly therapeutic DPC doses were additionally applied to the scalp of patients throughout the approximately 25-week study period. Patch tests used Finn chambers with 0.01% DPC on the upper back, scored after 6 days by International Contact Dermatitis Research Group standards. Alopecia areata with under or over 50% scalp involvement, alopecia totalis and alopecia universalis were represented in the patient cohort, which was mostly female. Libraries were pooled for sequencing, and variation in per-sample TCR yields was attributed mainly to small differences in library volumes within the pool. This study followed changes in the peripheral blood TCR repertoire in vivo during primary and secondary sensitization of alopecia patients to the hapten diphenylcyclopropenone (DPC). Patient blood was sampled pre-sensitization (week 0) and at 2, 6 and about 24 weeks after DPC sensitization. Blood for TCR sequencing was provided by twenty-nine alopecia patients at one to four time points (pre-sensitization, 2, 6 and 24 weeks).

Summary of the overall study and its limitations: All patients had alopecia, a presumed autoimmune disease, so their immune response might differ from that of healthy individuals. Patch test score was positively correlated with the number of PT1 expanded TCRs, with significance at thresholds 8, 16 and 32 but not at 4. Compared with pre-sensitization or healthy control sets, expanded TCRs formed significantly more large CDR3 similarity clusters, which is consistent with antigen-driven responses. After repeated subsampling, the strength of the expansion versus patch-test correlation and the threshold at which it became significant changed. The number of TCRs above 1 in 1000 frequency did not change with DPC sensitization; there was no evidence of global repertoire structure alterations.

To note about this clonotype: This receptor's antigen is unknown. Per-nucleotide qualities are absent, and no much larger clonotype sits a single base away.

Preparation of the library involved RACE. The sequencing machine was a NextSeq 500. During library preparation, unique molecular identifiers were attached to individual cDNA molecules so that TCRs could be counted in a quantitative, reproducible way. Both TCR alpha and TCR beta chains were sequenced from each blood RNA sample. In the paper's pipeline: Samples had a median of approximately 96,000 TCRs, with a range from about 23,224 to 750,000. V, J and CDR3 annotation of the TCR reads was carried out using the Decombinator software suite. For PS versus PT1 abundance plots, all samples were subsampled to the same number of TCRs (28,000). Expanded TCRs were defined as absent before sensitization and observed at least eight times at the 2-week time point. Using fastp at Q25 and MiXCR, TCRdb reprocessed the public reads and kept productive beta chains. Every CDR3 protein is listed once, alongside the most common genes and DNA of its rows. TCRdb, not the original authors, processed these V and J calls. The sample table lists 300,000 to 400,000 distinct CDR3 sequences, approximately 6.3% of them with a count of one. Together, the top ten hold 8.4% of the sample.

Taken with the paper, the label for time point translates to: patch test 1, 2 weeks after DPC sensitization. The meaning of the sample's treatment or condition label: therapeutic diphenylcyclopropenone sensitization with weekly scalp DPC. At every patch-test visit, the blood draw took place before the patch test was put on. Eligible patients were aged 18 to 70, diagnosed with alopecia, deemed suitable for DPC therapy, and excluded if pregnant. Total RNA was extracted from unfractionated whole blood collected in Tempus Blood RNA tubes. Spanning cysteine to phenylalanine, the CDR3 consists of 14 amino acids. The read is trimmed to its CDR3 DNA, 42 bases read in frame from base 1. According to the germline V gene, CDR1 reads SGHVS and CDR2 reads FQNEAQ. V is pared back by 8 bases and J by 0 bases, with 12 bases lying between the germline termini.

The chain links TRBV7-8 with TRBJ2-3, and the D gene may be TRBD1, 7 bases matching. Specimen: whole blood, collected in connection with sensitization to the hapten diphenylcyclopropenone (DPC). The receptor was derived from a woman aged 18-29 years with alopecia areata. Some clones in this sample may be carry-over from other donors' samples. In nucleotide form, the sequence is TGTGCCAGCGACAGGGAGGATAGCACAGATACGCAGTATTTT. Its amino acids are CASDREDSTDTQYF.